Listed below are T cell receptor beta chains from one sample, sequenced in a study of cytomegalovirus exposure and HLA in healthy donors. Clones were sequenced by immunoSEQ multiplex PCR, and TCRdb holds only the in-frame ones, with some missing. The sample lists under 200,000 clones, 80% to 90% occurring once. Sample: PBMCs. The receptors stem from a woman aged 18-30 years in good health and CMV-seronegative. The conserved cysteine and the conserved F or W are not part of the CDR3 here.

V,J,CDR3
TRBV4-3,TRBJ1-1,ASSQGVIGEGAF
TRBV2,TRBJ2-7,ASSERVDLVREQY
TRBV7-2,TRBJ2-1,ASSSQAASYNEQF
TRBV29-1,TRBJ1-1,AAGHKTNTEAF
TRBV18,TRBJ1-3,ASLTASGNTIY
TRBV6-1,TRBJ2-3,AGTVAGTTDTQY
TRBV6-5,TRBJ2-7,ASSLASSYEQY
TRBV7-7,TRBJ1-1,ASSFRENTEAF
TRBV28,TRBJ1-4,ASSPGGNLEKLF
TRBV5-1,TRBJ2-7,ASSFSSGRAGSYEQY
TRBV19,TRBJ1-1,AREQGEAF
TRBV7-8,TRBJ1-3,ASSLRDRGFGNTIY
TRBV6-4,TRBJ2-1,ASSDSSGSYNEQF
TRBV10-3,TRBJ2-7,AIRAGTGSYEQY
TRBV11-1,TRBJ1-1,ASSLGAGPNTEAF
TRBV19,TRBJ2-1,ASSPRRSSFNEQF
TRBV27,TRBJ1-5,ASSPGQGEWSNQPQH
TRBV6-5,TRBJ1-2,ASSYLGEGPFYGYT
TRBV9,TRBJ2-2,ASSVSGTGELF
TRBV7-2,TRBJ2-4,ASSLTSGSENIQY
TRBV15,TRBJ2-5,ATSDIGRRTQY
TRBV10-3,TRBJ2-1,AINRDREGNEQF
TRBV18,TRBJ2-1,ASSSAGTGKSNEQF
TRBV6-1,TRBJ1-2,ASSPGGVNYGYT
TRBV25-1,TRBJ2-5,ASSEALGQGKETQY
TRBV2,TRBJ2-7,ASTRGSGYEQY
TRBV29-1,TRBJ2-1,SVFDSGSVRNEQF
TRBV6-1,TRBJ2-7,ASSEMGLAVYEQY
TRBV7-9,TRBJ2-1,ASTSSYRNEQF
TRBV28,TRBJ2-1,ASSVRRTSYNEQF
TRBV6-5,TRBJ2-7,ASSPSGPRPHEQY
TRBV5-6,TRBJ2-1,ASSFGGSGNEQF
TRBV28,TRBJ2-5,ASTSEIRHGGRETQY
TRBV19,TRBJ2-7,ATWPRDSLSYEQY
TRBV29-1,TRBJ2-3,SHRRAGVLDTQY
TRBV18,TRBJ2-7,ASSPPTSSYEQY
TRBV28,TRBJ2-1,ASSLMGQVAYNEQF
TRBV5-4,TRBJ1-4,ASSPGQGEGEKLF
TRBV4-2,TRBJ2-6,ASSQDKGSGANVLT
TRBV5-4,TRBJ2-3,ASSLPAGAGGPSDTQY
TRBV15,TRBJ2-1,ATSREVAVSSYNEQF
TRBV5-4,TRBJ2-2,ASSLRSGRRPGELF
TRBV28,TRBJ2-1,ASSLGAPRVGATYNEQF
TRBV28,TRBJ2-2,ASSAGQVNTGELF
TRBV5-4,TRBJ2-5,ASSLGGLAGVQETQY
TRBV10-3,TRBJ2-7,AISPDRGGEQY
TRBV6-1,TRBJ1-3,ASREEEASGNTIY
TRBV7-2,TRBJ2-3,ASSSKSDSSTDTQY